This record looks at one TCR beta chain sequence and its context. This specimen belongs to a study of T cell changes during pregnancy in multiple sclerosis. Profiled with immunoSEQ multiplex PCR; TCRdb holds only in-frame clones, not every one. The sample shows roughly 30,000 clones, 89% of them seen only once. The sample consisted of CD4+ T cells from peripheral blood mononuclear cells, taken in the first trimester of pregnancy. This TCR came from a female donor in good health, enrolled as a control in a pregnancy study.

The CDR3 sequence: CASSGGRGGRNSYNEQFF. Here the CDR3 DNA reads TGTGCCAGCAGTGGGGGGCGAGGCGGGAGGAACTCCTACAATGAGCAGTTCTTC. The V gene is TRBV2, the J gene TRBJ2-1; TRBD2 matches at 8 bases. The CDR3 has 18 residues. Germline V gene data show CDR1 as SNHLY and CDR2 as FYNNEI. V shed 4 bases and J 0 bases; nucleotides not matched to a gene: 11.